The 4 T cell receptor beta chains below were found in one sample sequenced in a study of T cell clonality in common variable immunodeficiency. Data came from immunoSEQ multiplex PCR; TCRdb stores just in-frame clones and leaves some out. There are 25,000 to 35,000 clones in the sample, none observed a single time. Sequenced material: peripheral blood mononuclear cells. These receptors were obtained from a person aged 18 to 75 in good health.

This clone was detected a few times. The read finishes 3 residues shy of the CDR3 end, and the germline J gene is used to complete it. The V gene is TRBV18, the J gene TRBJ2-7; D possibly uses TRBD1 or TRBD2 (5 bases each). The V gene's germline CDR1 is KGHSH and CDR2 LQKENI. The V gene lost 2 bases and the J gene lost 5 bases, with 16 bases spanning the gap. The length of the CDR3 is 15 residues. The CDR3: CASSPRGRELHEQYF. CDR3 DNA (partial): TGTGCCAGCTCACCAAGGGGCAGGGAGCTCCACGAG.

This clone was counted at least ten times. The read gets to within 3 residues of the CDR3 end, and the germline J gene fills in the rest. The V gene is TRBV7-9, the J gene TRBJ1-2; 8 bases are shared with TRBD1. After removal of 4 bases from V and 4 bases from J, the junction contained 8 bases not matched to a gene. This CDR3 contains 15 residues. Germline CDR1 reads SEHNR; CDR2 reads FQNEAQ (reference sequence). The CDR3 DNA, read in part, is TGTGCCAGCAGCTATACGACAGGGGACGGCTATGGC. Residues: CASSYTTGDGYG. The full CDR3 protein is CASSYTTGDGYGYTF.

This clone was recorded a few times. The read terminates 3 residues ahead of where the CDR3 ends, so the germline J gene completes it. The rearrangement links TRBV6-2 or TRBV6-3 to TRBJ2-2; D may be TRBD2 (7 bases). Germline V gene lookup returns CDR1 MNHEY and CDR2 SVGEGT. Trimming took 6 bases from V and 7 from J, leaving 12 bases between them. There are 13 residues in the CDR3. CDR3 DNA (partial): TGTGCCAGCAGAGGGGGGGGGTTCGGGGAG. It encodes CASRGGGFGE. The whole CDR3 sequence reads CASRGGGFGELFF.

This clone was seen a few times. A clone one base away is much larger, so this may be a read error. The read falls 3 residues short of the CDR3 end, and the missing part is taken from the germline J gene. The V gene is TRBV5-1, the J gene TRBJ1-2; the D gene is possibly TRBD1 (5 bases). Germline loops: CDR1 SGHRS, CDR2 YFSETQ. There are 13 residues in the CDR3. This CDR3 reads CASSLEGSEPYTF. The covered CDR3 bases are TGCGCCAGCAGCTTGGAGGGGTCGGAGCCC.